The present T cell receptor beta chain was sequenced within a study of blood T cell repertoires in COVID-19. The overall study: Sources were T cells, B-cell-depleted T cells, or PBMCs; the material itself was cDNA or gDNA.

This clone was counted between two and nine times. Original processing notes: For nucleated cells, counts were estimated from reference gene primer amplification. This table comes from immunoSEQ multiplex PCR, and its TCRdb copy is limited to in-frame clones, with some not included. V and J calls and clone size are those listed in that table; D and trimming were worked out from the DNA. The data show around 300,000 clones, about nine tenths seen once. V dropped 6 bases and J dropped 5 bases, with 7 bases sitting between them. The CDR3 runs to 12 residues. CDR1 and CDR2 (germline): MNHEY, SVGAGI. Sequenced: peripheral blood. The chain employs TRBV6-5 and TRBJ2-2; D not resolved. The receptor's source is a man aged 45-65 years with acute or convalescent COVID-19. The CDR3 region is CASSPTTGELFF. CDR3 DNA sequence: TGTGCCAGCAGCCCAACAACCGGGGAGCTGTTTTTT.